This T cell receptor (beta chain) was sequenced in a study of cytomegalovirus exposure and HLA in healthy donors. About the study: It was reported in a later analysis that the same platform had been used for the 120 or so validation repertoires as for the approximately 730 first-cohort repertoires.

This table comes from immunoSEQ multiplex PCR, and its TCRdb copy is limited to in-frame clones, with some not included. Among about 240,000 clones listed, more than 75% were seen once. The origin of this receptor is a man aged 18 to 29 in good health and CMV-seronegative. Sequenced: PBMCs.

The DNA for the CDR3 is TGTGCCAGCACGTCCGGGGAGACCCAGTACTTC. This encodes CASTSGETQYF. The chain employs TRBV6-5 and TRBJ2-5; D remains unclear. CDR1 MNHEY and CDR2 SVGAGI come from the germline V gene. The CDR3 totals 11 residues. Trimming removed 7 bases from V and 5 bases from J, with 8 bases in between.